This TCR beta chain was captured in a study of T cells in Graves' hyperthyroidism and ophthalmopathy. At least 3 on the Clinical Activity Score was recorded for ophthalmopathy patients, who also had NOSPECS grade at least 4 and duration under 3 months. Germline loops: CDR1 GTSNPN, CDR2 SVGIG (reference sequence). The CDR3 is made up of 13 amino acids. The ends lost 3 bases at V and 0 bases at J; junction bases unmatched: 1. Authors of the study amplified TCR beta CDR3 regions from RNA transcripts. A set of HTBI primers served as the primers for a first-round RT-PCR of the TCR CDR3. TCRdb recomputed calls from the multiplex PCR reads with MiXCR, one row per CDR3 protein. This table has 250,000 to 300,000 distinct CDR3 sequences, about 19% appearing once. In this sample, this clonotype turned up many times.

The chain combines TRBV30 with TRBJ1-2, with TRBD1 identical over 7 bases. The receptor was isolated from a man aged 45-65 years with Graves' ophthalmopathy. Material: blood. CDR3 sequence: CAWRGTANYGYTF. The CDR3 bases are TGTGCCTGGAGGGGGACAGCTAACTATGGCTACACCTTC.